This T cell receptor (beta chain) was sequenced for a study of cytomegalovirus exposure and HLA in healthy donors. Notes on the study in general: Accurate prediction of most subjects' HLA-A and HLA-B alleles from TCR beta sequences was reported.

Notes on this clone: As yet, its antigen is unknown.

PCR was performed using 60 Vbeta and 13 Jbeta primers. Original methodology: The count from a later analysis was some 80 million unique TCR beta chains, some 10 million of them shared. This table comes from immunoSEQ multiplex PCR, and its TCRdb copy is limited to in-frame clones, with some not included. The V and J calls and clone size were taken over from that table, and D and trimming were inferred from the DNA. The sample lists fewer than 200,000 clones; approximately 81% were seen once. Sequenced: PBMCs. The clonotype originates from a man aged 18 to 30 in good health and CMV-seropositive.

CDR3 region: CASSLATVRETQYF. The CDR3, as DNA: TGTGCCAGCAGCTTAGCGACAGTCAGGGAGACCCAGTACTTC. This rearrangement joins TRBV7-9 to TRBJ2-5; perhaps TRBD1 as D (5 bases). Deletions cut 0 bases from V and 5 bases from J, with 10 bases between. The germline V gene has CDR1 SEHNR and CDR2 FQNEAQ (reference sequence). The CDR3 contains 14 residues.